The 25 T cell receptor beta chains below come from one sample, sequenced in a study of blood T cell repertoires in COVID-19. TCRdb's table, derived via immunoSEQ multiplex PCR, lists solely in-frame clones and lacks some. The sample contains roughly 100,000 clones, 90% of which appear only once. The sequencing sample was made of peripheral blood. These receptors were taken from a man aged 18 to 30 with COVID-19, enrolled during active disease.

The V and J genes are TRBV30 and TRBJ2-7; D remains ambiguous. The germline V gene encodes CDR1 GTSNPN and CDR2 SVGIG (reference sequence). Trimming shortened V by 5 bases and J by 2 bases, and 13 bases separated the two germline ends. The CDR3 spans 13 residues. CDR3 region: CAWGEDLTYEQYF. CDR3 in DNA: TGTGCCTGGGGGGAAGACTTAACCTACGAGCAGTACTTC.

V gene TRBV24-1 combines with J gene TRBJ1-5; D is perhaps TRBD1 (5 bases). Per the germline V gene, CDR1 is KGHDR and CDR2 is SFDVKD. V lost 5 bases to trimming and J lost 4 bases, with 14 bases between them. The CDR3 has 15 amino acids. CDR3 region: CATSASGIPNQPQHF. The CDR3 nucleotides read TGTGCCACCAGTGCCTCAGGGATCCCAAATCAGCCCCAGCATTTT.

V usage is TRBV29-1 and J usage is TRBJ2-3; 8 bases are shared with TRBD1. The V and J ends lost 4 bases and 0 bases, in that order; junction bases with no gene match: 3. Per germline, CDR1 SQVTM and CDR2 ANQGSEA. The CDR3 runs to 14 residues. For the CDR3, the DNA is TGCAGCGTTGGGGGGGACAGGAGCACAGATACGCAGTATTTT. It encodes CSVGGDRSTDTQYF.

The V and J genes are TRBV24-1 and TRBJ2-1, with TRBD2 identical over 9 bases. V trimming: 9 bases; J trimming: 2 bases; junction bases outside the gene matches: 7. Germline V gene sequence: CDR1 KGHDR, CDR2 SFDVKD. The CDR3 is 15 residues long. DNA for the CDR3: TGTGCCACCGAATTGGCGGGGGGGGCCTACAATGAGCAGTTCTTC. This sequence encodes CATELAGGAYNEQFF.

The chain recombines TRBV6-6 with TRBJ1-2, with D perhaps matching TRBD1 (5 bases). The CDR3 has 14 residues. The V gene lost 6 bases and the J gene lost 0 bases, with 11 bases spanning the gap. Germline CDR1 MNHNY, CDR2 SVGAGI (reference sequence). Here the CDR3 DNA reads TGTGCCAGCAGCCCGGACATAGCTAACTATGGCTACACCTTC. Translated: CASSPDIANYGYTF.

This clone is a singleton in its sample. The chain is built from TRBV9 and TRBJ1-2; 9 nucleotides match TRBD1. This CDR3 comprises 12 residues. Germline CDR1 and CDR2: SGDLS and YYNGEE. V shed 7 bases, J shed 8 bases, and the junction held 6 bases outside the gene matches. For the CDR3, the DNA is TGTGCCAGCGGGGACAGGGTAGAGGGCTACACCTTC. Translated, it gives CASGDRVEGYTF.

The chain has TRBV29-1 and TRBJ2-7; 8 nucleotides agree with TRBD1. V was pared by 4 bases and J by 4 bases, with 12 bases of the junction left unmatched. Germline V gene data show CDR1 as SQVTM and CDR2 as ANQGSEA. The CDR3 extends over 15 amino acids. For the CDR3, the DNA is TGCAGCGTTGGGTCGGCCCGGGACAGGCGTTACGAGCAGTACTTC. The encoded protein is CSVGSARDRRYEQYF.

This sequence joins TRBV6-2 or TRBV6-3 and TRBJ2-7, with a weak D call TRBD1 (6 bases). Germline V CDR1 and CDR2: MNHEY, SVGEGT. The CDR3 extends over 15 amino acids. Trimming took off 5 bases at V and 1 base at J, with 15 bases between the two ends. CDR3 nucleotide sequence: TGTGCCAGCAGTGGCACAGGGATCGGGTCCTACGAGCAGTACTTC. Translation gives CASSGTGIGSYEQYF.

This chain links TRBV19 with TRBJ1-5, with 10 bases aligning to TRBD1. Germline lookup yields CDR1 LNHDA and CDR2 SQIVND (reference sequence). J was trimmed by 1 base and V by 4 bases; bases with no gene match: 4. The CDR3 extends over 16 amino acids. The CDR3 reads CASSNRQGASNQPQHF. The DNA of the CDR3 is TGTGCCAGTAGTAACCGACAGGGGGCGAGCAATCAGCCCCAGCATTTT.

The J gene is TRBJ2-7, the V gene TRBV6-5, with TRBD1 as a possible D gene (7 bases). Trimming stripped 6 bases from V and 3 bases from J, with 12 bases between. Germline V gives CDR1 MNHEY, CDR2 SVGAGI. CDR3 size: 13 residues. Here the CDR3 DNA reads TGTGCCAGCAGGCGGGACAGTCTCTACGAGCAGTACTTC. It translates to CASRRDSLYEQYF.

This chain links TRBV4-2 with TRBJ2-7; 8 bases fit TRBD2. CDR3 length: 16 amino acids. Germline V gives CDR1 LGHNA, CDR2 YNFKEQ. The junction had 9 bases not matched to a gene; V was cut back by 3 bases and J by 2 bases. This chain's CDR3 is CASSHQSGRNTYEQYF. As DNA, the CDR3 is TGTGCCAGCAGCCACCAGAGCGGGAGAAATACCTACGAGCAGTACTTC.

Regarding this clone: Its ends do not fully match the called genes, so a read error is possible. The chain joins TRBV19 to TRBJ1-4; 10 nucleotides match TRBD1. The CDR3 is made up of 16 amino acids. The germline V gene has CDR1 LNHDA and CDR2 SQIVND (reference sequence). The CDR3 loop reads CASSMGTGAGDEKLLF. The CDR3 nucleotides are TGTGCCAGTAGTATGGGGACAGGGGCCGGGGATGAAAAACTGCTTTTT.

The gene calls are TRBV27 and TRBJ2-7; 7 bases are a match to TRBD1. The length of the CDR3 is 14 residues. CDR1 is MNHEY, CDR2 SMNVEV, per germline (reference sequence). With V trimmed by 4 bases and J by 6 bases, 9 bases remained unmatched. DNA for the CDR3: TGTGCCAGCAGTTCCGCCGGGACAGTTCGCGAGCAGTACTTC. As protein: CASSSAGTVREQYF.

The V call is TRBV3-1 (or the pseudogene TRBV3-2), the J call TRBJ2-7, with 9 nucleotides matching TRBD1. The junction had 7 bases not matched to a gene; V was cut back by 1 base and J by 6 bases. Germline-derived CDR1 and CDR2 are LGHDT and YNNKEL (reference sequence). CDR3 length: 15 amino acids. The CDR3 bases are TGTGCCAGCAGCCAAGTCGCAGGACAGGGGAGCGAGCAGTACTTC. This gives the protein CASSQVAGQGSEQYF.

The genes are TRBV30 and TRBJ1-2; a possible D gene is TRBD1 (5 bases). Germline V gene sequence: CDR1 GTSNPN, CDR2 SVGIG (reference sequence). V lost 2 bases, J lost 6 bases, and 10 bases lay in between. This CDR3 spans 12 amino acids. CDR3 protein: CAWSQGFHGYTF. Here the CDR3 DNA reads TGTGCCTGGAGTCAGGGATTCCATGGCTACACCTTC.

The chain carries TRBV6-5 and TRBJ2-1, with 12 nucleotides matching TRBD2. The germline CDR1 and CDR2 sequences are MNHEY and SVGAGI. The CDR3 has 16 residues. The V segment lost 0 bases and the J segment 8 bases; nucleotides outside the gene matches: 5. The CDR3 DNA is TGTGCCAGCAGTTACTCCCTAGCGGGAGGGAAATATGAGCAGTTCTTC. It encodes CASSYSLAGGKYEQFF.

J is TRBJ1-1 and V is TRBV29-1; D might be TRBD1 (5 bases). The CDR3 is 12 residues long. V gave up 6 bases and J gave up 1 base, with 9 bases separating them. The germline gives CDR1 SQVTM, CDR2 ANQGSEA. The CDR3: CSVGGPNTEAFF. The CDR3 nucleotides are TGCAGCGTGGGGGGTCCGAACACTGAAGCTTTCTTT.

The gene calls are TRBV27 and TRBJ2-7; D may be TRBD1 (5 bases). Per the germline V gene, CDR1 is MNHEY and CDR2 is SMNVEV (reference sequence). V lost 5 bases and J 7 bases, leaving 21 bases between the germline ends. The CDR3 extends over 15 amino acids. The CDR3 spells CASSAVWGRDHEQYF. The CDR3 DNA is TGTGCCAGCAGTGCAGTATGGGGCCGAGATCATGAGCAGTACTTC.

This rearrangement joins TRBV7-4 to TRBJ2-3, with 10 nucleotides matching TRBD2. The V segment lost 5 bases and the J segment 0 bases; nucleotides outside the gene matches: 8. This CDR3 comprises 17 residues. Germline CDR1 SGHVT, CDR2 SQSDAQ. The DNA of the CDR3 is TGTGCCAGCAGCGCGGGACTAGCGTATACTAGCACAGATACGCAGTATTTT. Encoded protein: CASSAGLAYTSTDTQYF.

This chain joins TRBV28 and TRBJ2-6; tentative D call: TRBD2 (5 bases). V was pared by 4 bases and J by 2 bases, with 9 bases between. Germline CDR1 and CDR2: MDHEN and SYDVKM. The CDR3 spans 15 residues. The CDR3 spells CASSSGFTGANVLTF. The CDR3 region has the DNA TGTGCCAGCAGTTCGGGGTTTACTGGGGCCAACGTCCTGACTTTC.

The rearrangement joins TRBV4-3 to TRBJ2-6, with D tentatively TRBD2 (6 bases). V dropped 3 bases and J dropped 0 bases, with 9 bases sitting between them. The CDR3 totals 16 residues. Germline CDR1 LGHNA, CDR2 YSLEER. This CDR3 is CASSQEGTSGANVLTF. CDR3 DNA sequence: TGCGCCAGCAGCCAGGAGGGTACCTCTGGGGCCAACGTCCTGACTTTC.

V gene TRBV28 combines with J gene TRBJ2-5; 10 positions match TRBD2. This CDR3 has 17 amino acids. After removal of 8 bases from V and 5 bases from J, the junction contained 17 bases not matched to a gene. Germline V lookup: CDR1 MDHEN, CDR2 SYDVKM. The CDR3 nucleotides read TGTGCCAGCTCAGGGAGCTACGCGGGACTAGCGATGGAGACCCAGTACTTC. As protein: CASSGSYAGLAMETQYF.

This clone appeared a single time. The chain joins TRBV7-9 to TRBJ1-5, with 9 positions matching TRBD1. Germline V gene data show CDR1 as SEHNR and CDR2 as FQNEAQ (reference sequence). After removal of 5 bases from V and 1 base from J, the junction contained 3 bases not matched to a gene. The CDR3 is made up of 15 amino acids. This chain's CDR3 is CASSAGQGSNQPQHF. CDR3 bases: TGTGCCAGCAGCGCGGGACAGGGAAGCAATCAGCCCCAGCATTTT.

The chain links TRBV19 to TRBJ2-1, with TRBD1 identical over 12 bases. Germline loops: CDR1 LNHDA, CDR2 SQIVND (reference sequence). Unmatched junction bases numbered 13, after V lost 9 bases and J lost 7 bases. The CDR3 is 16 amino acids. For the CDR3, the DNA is TGTGCCAGCAAAGCCGGGACAGGGGGCGTCAGGAATGAGCAGTTCTTC. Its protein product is CASKAGTGGVRNEQFF.

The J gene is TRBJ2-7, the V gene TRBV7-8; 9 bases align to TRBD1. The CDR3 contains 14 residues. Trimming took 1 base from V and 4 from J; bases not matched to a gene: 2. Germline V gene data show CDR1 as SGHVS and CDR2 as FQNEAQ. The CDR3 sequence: CASSLGGTGYEQYF. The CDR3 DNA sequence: TGTGCCAGCAGCTTAGGTGGGACAGGGTACGAGCAGTACTTC.